A single sample is the source of the 24 T cell receptor beta chains below, sequenced in a study of Graves' ophthalmopathy and Graves' hyperthyroidism listed by TCRdb under 2018. Sequenced on an Illumina HiSeq 2000. TCR beta CDR3 regions were amplified from RNA transcripts for repertoire sequencing. A first-round RT-PCR used HTBI primers with the Qiagen OneStep RT-PCR kit, followed by a second-round multiplex PCR, size selection and purification. The raw public reads went through TCRdb reprocessing: fastp at Q25, MiXCR clone calling, in-frame beta chains kept. Here each entry gathers all rows of one CDR3 protein and keeps the most common genes and DNA. The sample table records fewer than 600,000 distinct CDR3 sequences; approximately 15% of these occur just once. Approximately 9.8% of the sample rests with the top ten. Sequencing used blood. The receptors originated from a woman under 40 with Graves' ophthalmopathy. Donor details come from another sample of the same person, matched by shared clones.

This clonotype was seen ten or more times. The chain uses TRBV9 and TRBJ1-2; D unclear. The germline gives CDR1 SGDLS, CDR2 YYNGEE. V was cut by 0 bases and J by 3 bases, with 12 bases left in between. There are 15 residues in the CDR3. CDR3 sequence: CASSVADGSYYGYTF. DNA for the CDR3: TGTGCCAGCAGCGTAGCTGACGGCAGCTACTATGGCTACACCTTC.

This clonotype came up many times. J is TRBJ1-2 and V is TRBV20-1; possibly TRBD1 for D (6 bases). The germline V and J ends were trimmed by 0 bases and 4 bases, with 12 bases remaining between them. The CDR3 has 14 amino acids. Germline-derived CDR1 and CDR2 are DFQATT and SNEGSKA (reference sequence). The CDR3 protein is CSARDAWTVYGYTF. CDR3 bases: TGCAGTGCTAGAGATGCATGGACAGTCTATGGCTACACCTTC.

The table lists this clonotype with many counts. J is TRBJ2-7 and V is TRBV12-3 or TRBV12-4, with D possibly being TRBD1 (6 bases). V lost 7 bases to trimming and J lost 0 bases, with 13 bases between them. The CDR3 has 14 amino acids. The CDR3: CASNPQGFSYEQYF. The CDR3 DNA is TGTGCCAGCAACCCACAGGGCTTCTCCTACGAGCAGTACTTC.

There are many counts of this clonotype. The V and J genes are TRBV9 and TRBJ2-7, with D maybe TRBD1 (5 bases). This CDR3 has 15 residues. Germline CDR1 is SGDLS and CDR2 is YYNGEE. With 4 bases removed from V and 6 bases from J, the gap between germline ends came to 20 bases. DNA of the CDR3: TGTGCCAGCAGCACCACCCCCTCAGGGCTTAGCGAGCAGTACTTC. The encoded protein is CASSTTPSGLSEQYF.

This clonotype showed up many times. The V call is TRBV28, the J call TRBJ1-1, with D perhaps matching TRBD1 (5 bases). CDR1 and CDR2 (germline): MDHEN, SYDVKM. The V end lost 2 bases, the J end lost 5 bases, and 12 bases lay between the germline ends. The CDR3 is 14 residues long. The CDR3 DNA reads TGTGCCAGCAGTTTAAGGATTCGGGGGACTGAAGCTTTCTTT. Amino acid sequence: CASSLRIRGTEAFF.

The CDR3 is CASSDAGTRGKTEAFF. The DNA for the CDR3 is TGTGCCAGCAGTGATGCCGGGACCCGGGGAAAGACTGAAGCTTTCTTT. This chain joins TRBV6-1 and TRBJ1-1; D might be TRBD1 (5 bases). CDR3 length: 16 amino acids. The V and J ends lost 3 bases and 5 bases respectively, with 19 bases between them. Germline values: CDR1 MNHNS, CDR2 SASEGT.

This clonotype occurred many times. The genes are TRBV11-1 and TRBJ2-5; possibly TRBD2 for D (6 bases). Trimming pared 2 bases from V and 5 bases from J, leaving 21 bases between. CDR1 and CDR2 from the germline V gene are SGHAT and FQDESV (reference sequence). The CDR3 covers 17 residues. CDR3 in amino acids: CASSLSGLTSAPETQYF. In DNA, the CDR3 is TGTGCCAGCAGCTTATCCGGACTAACTAGTGCACCTGAGACCCAGTACTTC.

With regard to this clonotype: A read error may produce the germline difference seen at one junction end. The CDR3 spells CTSRPAGWYGELFF. In nucleotides, the CDR3 is TGTACCAGCAGGCCCGCGGGATGGTACGGGGAGCTGTTTTTT. V usage is TRBV28 and J usage is TRBJ2-2; TRBD2 is a possible D gene (6 bases). This CDR3 is 14 amino acids long. Germline assignment: CDR1 MDHEN and CDR2 SYDVKM.

This clonotype was counted ten times or more. The chain combines TRBV6-5 with TRBJ2-7, with D maybe TRBD1 (6 bases). Looked up from germline, CDR1 is MNHEY and CDR2 is SVGAGI. There are 13 residues in the CDR3. V lost 6 bases and J lost 6, with 15 bases in between. DNA for the CDR3: TGTGCCAGCAGCCCTTACCCCAGGGGCGAGCAGTACTTC. This codes for CASSPYPRGEQYF.

This clonotype was recorded many times. J is TRBJ2-5 and V is TRBV20-1; 8 positions match TRBD2. The germline gives CDR1 DFQATT, CDR2 SNEGSKA (reference sequence). Trimming at V came to 1 base and at J to 3 bases, leaving 4 bases not matched to a gene. The CDR3 is made up of 14 amino acids. The CDR3 is CSARAGGSEETQYF. CDR3 nucleotides: TGCAGTGCTAGAGCGGGAGGGTCGGAAGAGACCCAGTACTTC.

The table lists this clonotype with many counts. A much larger clone lies a single base off, so this may be a read error. The V call is TRBV12-3 or TRBV12-4, the J call TRBJ1-5; D unresolved. V was clipped by 0 bases and J by 1 base, with 4 bases between them. The CDR3 covers 14 residues. CDR3 loop: CASSLARSNQPQHF. As DNA, the CDR3 is TGTGCCAGCAGTTTAGCCCGAAGCAATCAGCCCCAGCATTTT.

With respect to this clonotype: This could be a read error, since a much larger clone is one nucleotide away. CDR3 in DNA: TGTTCCACCAGCAGACCGGGCGAAGTCGAGCAGTACTTC. Its protein product is CSTSRPGEVEQYF. This rearrangement joins TRBV15 to TRBJ2-7; D call uncertain. CDR1 and CDR2 (germline): LNHNV, YYDKDF (reference sequence). This CDR3 contains 13 residues.

This chain joins TRBV7-2 and TRBJ1-2; D uncertain. The ends were cut back, 2 bases at V and 2 bases at J, with 9 bases in the middle. The CDR3 runs 14 residues. The germline V gene encodes CDR1 SGHTA and CDR2 FQGNSA. The CDR3 nucleotides are TGTGCCAGCAGCTTATCACGGACGAACTATGGCTACACCTTC. Its translation is CASSLSRTNYGYTF.

This clonotype was seen a single time. The rearrangement uses TRBV28 and TRBJ2-2; D gene unclear. CDR1 is MDHEN, CDR2 SYDVKM, per germline. Trimming took off 6 bases at V and 0 bases at J, with 11 bases between the two ends. This CDR3 comprises 15 residues. The CDR3 DNA follows: TGTGCCAGCAGACCCATCGGGTCGAACACCGGGGAGCTGTTTTTT. Protein: CASRPIGSNTGELFF.

There are many counts of this clonotype. One end of the junction varies from germline; a read error may be responsible. This sequence joins TRBV28 and TRBJ2-5; tentative D call: TRBD2 (7 bases). CDR1 and CDR2 from the germline V gene are MDHEN and SYDVKM. The CDR3 has 16 residues. The CDR3 region is CVSSLNRAGVDETQYF. CDR3 nucleotides: TGTGTCAGCAGTCTAAACAGGGCGGGAGTGGATGAGACCCAGTACTTC. The full variable domain, completed using reference TRBV28 and TRBJ2-5, is DVKVTQSSRYLVKRTGEKVFLECVQDMDHENMFWYRQDPGLGLRLIYFSYDVKMKEKGDIPEGYSVSREKKERFSLILESASTNQTSMYLCVSSLNRAGVDETQYFGPGTRLLVL.

This clonotype appeared many times. This chain links TRBV6-5 with TRBJ1-2; tentatively, D is TRBD1 (5 bases). Trimming removed 0 bases at V and 6 bases at J, with 14 bases between. From germline, CDR1 is MNHEY and CDR2 SVGAGI. The CDR3 length is 15 residues. The CDR3 DNA sequence: TGTGCCAGCAGTTACTCCGCAGGGTCGGGGAATGGCTACACCTTC. Protein: CASSYSAGSGNGYTF.

V gene TRBV28 combines with J gene TRBJ1-1, with TRBD1 matching over 8 bases. V gave up 5 bases and J gave up 6 bases; unmatched junction bases: 8. The germline gives CDR1 MDHEN, CDR2 SYDVKM. The CDR3 extends over 14 amino acids. The CDR3 is CASSDPGGASEAFF. The CDR3 DNA reads as TGTGCCAGCAGTGATCCAGGGGGCGCTTCTGAAGCTTTCTTT.

This rearrangement joins TRBV6-2 or TRBV6-3 to TRBJ1-2; D gene ambiguous. The CDR3 runs 15 residues. In germline, CDR1 is MNHEY, CDR2 SVGEGT. V lost 7 bases, J lost 2 bases, and 17 bases lay in between. In DNA, the CDR3 is TGTGCCAGCAAGGCCCCCGTACTGAAGAACTATGGCTACACCTTC. Translation gives CASKAPVLKNYGYTF.

In this sample, this clonotype turned up many times. One junction end disagrees with the germline gene, perhaps due to a read error. The chain carries TRBV6-1 and TRBJ2-4; TRBD1 agrees at 7 bases. The CDR3 length is 15 residues. Germline CDR1 and CDR2: MNHNS and SASEGT. This chain's CDR3 is CASSVDRAGGSIKYF. The CDR3 DNA is TGTGCCAGCAGTGTTGACAGGGCCGGTGGAAGCATTAAGTACTTC.

This clonotype has at least ten counts. The J gene is TRBJ1-5, the V gene TRBV20-1; TRBD1 is a possible D gene (5 bases). V was trimmed by 3 bases and J by 0 bases, leaving 21 bases between them. The CDR3 loop spans 18 amino acids. Per the germline V gene, CDR1 is DFQATT and CDR2 is SNEGSKA (reference sequence). In DNA form, the CDR3 reads TGCAGTGCTAGGGGGCTTATTGGGCAGGACCATAGCAATCAGCCCCAGCATTTT. Protein product: CSARGLIGQDHSNQPQHF.

The V and J genes are TRBV24-1 and TRBJ2-7; TRBD2 matches at 14 bases. The CDR3 spans 16 residues. Unmatched junction bases numbered 8, after V lost 5 bases and J lost 6 bases. Germline V gives CDR1 KGHDR, CDR2 SFDVKD. The CDR3 nucleotides read TGTGCCACCAGTGTGGGGACTAGCGGGAGAGCGGGCGAGCAGTACTTC. It yields the protein CATSVGTSGRAGEQYF.

The rearrangement links TRBV12-3 or TRBV12-4 to TRBJ2-3; 10 positions agree with TRBD2. This CDR3 comprises 18 residues. The V segment lost 1 base and the J segment 2 bases; nucleotides outside the gene matches: 9. CDR3 in DNA: TGTGCCAGCAGTTTAGGCAGTAGCGGGGGGCGGATCACAGATACGCAGTATTTT. Translation gives CASSLGSSGGRITDTQYF.

The rearrangement links TRBV12-3 or TRBV12-4 to TRBJ1-6; D is undetermined. Trimming took off 3 bases at V and 0 bases at J, with 9 bases between the two ends. The CDR3 runs to 16 residues. The CDR3 loop is CASSFYLSSYNSPLHF. In DNA form, the CDR3 reads TGTGCCAGCAGTTTCTATCTGAGCTCCTATAATTCACCCCTCCACTTT.

This chain uses TRBV14 with TRBJ1-1, with 9 bases matching TRBD1. After removal of 4 bases from V and 3 bases from J, the junction contained 12 bases not matched to a gene. This CDR3 has 17 amino acids. Germline V lookup: CDR1 SGHDN, CDR2 FVKESK. The chain's CDR3 is CASSPGQGHWGDTEAFF. DNA for the CDR3: TGTGCCAGCAGCCCCGGACAGGGGCATTGGGGGGACACTGAAGCTTTCTTT.